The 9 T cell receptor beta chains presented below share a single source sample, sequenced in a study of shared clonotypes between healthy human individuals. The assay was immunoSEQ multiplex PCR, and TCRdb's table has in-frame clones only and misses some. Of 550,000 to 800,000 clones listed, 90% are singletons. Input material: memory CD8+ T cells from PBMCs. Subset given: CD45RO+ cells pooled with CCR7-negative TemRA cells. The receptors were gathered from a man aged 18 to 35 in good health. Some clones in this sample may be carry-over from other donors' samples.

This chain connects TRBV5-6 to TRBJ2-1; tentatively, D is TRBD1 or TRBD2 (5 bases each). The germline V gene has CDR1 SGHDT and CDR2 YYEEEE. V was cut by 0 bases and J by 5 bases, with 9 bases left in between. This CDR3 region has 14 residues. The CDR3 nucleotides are TGTGCCAGCAGCTTGGACTGGGGACACAATGAGCAGTTCTTC. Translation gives CASSLDWGHNEQFF.

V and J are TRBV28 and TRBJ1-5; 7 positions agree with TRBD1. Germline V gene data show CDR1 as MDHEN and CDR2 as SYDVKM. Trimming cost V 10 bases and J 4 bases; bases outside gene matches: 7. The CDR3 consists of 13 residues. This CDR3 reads CATEGALNQPQHF. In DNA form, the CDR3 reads TGTGCCACTGAGGGGGCCTTGAATCAGCCCCAGCATTTT. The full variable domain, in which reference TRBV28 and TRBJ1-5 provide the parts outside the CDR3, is DVKVTQSSRYLVKRTGEKVFLECVQDMDHENMFWYRQDPGLGLRLIYFSYDVKMKEKGDIPEGYSVSREKKERFSLILESASTNQTSMYLCATEGALNQPQHFGDGTRLSIL.

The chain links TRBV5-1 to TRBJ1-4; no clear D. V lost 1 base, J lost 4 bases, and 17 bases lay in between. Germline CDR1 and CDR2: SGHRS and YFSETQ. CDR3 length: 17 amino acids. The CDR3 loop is CASSLRASGTFNEKLFF. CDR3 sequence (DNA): TGCGCCAGCAGCTTGAGAGCTTCAGGTACCTTTAATGAAAAACTGTTTTTT.

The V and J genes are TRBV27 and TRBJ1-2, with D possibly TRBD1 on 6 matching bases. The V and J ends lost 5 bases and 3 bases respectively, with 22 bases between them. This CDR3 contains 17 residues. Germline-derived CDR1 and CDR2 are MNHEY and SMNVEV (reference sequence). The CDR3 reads CASSPFTGKGADYGYTF. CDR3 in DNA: TGTGCCAGCAGTCCCTTTACAGGGAAGGGAGCGGACTATGGCTACACCTTC.

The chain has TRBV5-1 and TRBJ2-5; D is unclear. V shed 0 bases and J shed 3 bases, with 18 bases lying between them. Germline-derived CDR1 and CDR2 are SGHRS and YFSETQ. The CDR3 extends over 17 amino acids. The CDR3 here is CASSLGPVSGYEETQYF. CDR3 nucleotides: TGCGCCAGCAGCTTGGGACCCGTGAGTGGTTACGAAGAGACCCAGTACTTC.

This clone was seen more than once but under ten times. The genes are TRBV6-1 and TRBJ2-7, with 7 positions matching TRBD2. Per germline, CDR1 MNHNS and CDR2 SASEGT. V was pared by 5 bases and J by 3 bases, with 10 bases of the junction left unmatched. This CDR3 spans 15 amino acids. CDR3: CASSTLGGESYEQYF. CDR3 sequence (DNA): TGTGCCAGCAGTACCCTTGGGGGGGAGAGCTACGAGCAGTACTTC.

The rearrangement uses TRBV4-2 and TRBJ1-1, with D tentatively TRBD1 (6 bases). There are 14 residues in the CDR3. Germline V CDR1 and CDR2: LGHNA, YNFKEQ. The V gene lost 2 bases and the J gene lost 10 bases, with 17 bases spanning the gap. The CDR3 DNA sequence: TGTGCCAGCAGCCAATCCGGGACACAGGAGGGAGCTTTCTTT. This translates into CASSQSGTQEGAFF.

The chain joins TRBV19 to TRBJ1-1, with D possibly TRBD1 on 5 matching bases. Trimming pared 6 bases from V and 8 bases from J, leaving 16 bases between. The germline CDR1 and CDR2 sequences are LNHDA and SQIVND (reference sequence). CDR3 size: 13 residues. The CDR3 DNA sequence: TGTGCCAGTAGGGACGCGTTTAAGGGGGAAGCTTTCTTT. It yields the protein CASRDAFKGEAFF.

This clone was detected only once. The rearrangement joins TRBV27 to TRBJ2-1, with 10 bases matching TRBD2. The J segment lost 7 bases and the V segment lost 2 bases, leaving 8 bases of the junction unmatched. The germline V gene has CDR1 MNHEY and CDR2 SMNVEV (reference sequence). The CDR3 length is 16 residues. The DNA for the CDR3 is TGTGCCAGCAGTTTAGGGCCTAGCGGGAGTAGAAATGAGCAGTTCTTC. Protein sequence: CASSLGPSGSRNEQFF.